This entry lists 3 T cell receptor beta chains sequenced from one sample in a study of control samples from healthy donors and cancer patients. TCRdb keeps only in-frame clones here, not all; method: immunoSEQ multiplex PCR. The table lists over 15,000 clones, 87% of them singletons, with around 10% in the top ten. Material for sequencing was PBMCs. All receptors come from a woman aged 65 to 85 with colorectal cancer.

This clone appeared a few times. The chain recombines TRBV11-3 with TRBJ2-5, with a weak D call TRBD1 (5 bases). The CDR3 extends over 14 amino acids. Deletions cut 3 bases from V and 1 base from J, with 9 bases between. Germline CDR1 reads SGHNT; CDR2 reads YENEEA. This CDR3 is CASSFFQGQETQYF. CDR3 coding DNA: TGTGCCAGCAGCTTTTTCCAGGGCCAAGAGACCCAGTACTTC.

This chain links TRBV5-8 with TRBJ2-5; 8 bases align to TRBD1. Per germline, CDR1 SGHTS and CDR2 YDEGEE. Unmatched junction bases numbered 3, after V lost 1 base and J lost 1 base. The CDR3 is 15 residues long. The CDR3 sequence: CASSLRDRLQETQYF. The CDR3 coding sequence is TGTGCCAGCAGCTTGAGGGACAGGCTCCAAGAGACCCAGTACTTC.

The genes are TRBV11-3 and TRBJ2-7; 13 bases agree with TRBD2. The CDR3 sequence is 15 residues long. Trimming took 5 bases from V and 2 from J; bases not matched to a gene: 3. The germline CDR1 and CDR2 sequences are SGHNT and YENEEA. CDR3 in amino acids: CASSRGLAGTYEQYF. The CDR3 DNA reads TGTGCCAGCAGCCGGGGACTAGCGGGAACCTACGAGCAGTACTTC.